This T cell receptor beta chain is drawn from a study of beta chain features in type 1 diabetes. General study points: For Type 1 diabetes patients, all four CD4+ subsets carried TCRB CDR3s that were moderately but significantly shorter.

Since all of the isolated RNA was reverse transcribed, expressed TCRB transcripts were what got sequenced. TCRdb's table, derived via immunoSEQ multiplex PCR, lists solely in-frame clones and lacks some. Counted here are about 160,000 clones, approximately 8.7% occurring once; the ten biggest clones make up under 0.85%. Germline V CDR1 and CDR2: SGHAT, FQNNGV. CDR3 size: 14 residues. The V segment lost 5 bases and the J segment 3 bases; nucleotides outside the gene matches: 6. Notes on this clone: Its antigen is undetermined.

The single heparinised draw taken from each donor contained roughly 100 mL of blood on average. Central memory, naive, regulatory and stem cell-like memory CD4+ cells were sorted by CD45RO/CCR7/CD25/CD127/CD95/CD27. This TCR derives from a woman aged 25-40 years with type 1 diabetes. Sequenced material: central memory CD4+ T cells from blood. The chain recombines TRBV11-2 with TRBJ2-7; TRBD2 aligns across 8 bases. CDR3 nucleotide sequence: TGTGCCAGCAGCCCTAGCGGGTTTAACTACGAGCAGTACTTC. Amino acid sequence: CASSPSGFNYEQYF.